This T cell receptor beta chain was captured by sequencing in a study of T cells in tuberculosis. At the level of the study: Sequenced TCRs come from CD1B-GMM tetramer-binding T cells. General study results and limits: Smaller alpha distances in active tuberculosis partly reflected shorter CDR3-alpha lengths.

Each clinical donor contributed on average roughly 100,000 T cells from unsorted cryopreserved PBMC. Remarks on this clone: Its antigen is unknown.

Germline V gene data show CDR1 as MNHEY and CDR2 as SVGAGI. The V end was cut by 6 bases, the J end by 2 bases, with 14 bases between. The CDR3 sequence is 14 residues long. Produced via immunoSEQ multiplex PCR; TCRdb's table is partial and in-frame only. The repertoire includes tens of thousands of clones, more than 80% of them detected once, and about 4.9% sits in the top ten. Material for sequencing was PBMCs. The receptor was derived from a donor aged 10-30 years with latent tuberculosis or without tuberculosis infection. V usage is TRBV6-5 and J usage is TRBJ2-7; D is uncertain. CDR3 amino acids: CASSRRQDAYEQYF. Here the CDR3 DNA reads TGTGCCAGCAGCCGCCGGCAGGATGCCTACGAGCAGTACTTC.